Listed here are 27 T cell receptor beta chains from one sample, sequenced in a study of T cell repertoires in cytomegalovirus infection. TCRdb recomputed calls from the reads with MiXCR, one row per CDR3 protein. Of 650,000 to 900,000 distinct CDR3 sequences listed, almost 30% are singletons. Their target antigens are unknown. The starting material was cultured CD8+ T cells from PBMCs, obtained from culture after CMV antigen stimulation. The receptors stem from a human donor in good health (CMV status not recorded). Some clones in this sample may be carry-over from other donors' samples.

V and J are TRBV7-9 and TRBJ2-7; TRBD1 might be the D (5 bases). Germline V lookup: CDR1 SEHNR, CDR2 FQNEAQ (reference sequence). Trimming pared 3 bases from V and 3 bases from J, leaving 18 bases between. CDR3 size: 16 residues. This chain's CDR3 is CASSFGEPGFLYEQYV. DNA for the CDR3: TGTGCCAGCAGCTTCGGAGAACCAGGGTTCCTCTACGAGCAGTACGTC.

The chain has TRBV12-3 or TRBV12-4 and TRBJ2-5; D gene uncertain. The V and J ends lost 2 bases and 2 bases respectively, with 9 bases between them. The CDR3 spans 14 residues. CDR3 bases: TGTGCCAGCAGTTTATCCGCAGATCAAGAGACCCAGTACTTC. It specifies CASSLSADQETQYF.

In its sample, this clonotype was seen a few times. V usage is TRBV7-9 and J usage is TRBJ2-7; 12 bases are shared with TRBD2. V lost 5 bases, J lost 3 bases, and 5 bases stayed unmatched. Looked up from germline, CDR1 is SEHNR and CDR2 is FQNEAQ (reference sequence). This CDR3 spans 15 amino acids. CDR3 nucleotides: TGTGCCAGCAGCCCCTGGACTAGCGGGGTCTACGAGCAGTACTTC. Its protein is CASSPWTSGVYEQYF.

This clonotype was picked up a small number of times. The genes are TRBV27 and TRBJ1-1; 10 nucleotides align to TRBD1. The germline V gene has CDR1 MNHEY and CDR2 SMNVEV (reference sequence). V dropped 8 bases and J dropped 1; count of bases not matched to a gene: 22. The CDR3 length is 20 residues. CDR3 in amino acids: CASGFPKPGQGIAENTEAFF. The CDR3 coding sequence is TGTGCCAGCGGATTCCCCAAACCGGGACAGGGGATTGCGGAGAACACTGAAGCTTTCTTT.

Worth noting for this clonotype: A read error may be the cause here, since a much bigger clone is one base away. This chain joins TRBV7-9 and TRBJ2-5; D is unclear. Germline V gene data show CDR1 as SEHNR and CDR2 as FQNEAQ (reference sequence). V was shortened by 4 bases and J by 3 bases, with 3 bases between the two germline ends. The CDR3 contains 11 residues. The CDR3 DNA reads TGTGCCAGCAGCTGGAAAGAGACCCAGTACTTC. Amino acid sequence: CASSWKETQYF.

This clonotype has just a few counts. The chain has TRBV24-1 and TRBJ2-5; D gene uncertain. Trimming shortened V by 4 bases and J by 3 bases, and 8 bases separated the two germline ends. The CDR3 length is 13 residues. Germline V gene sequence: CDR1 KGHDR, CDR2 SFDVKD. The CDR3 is CATSEIGKETQYF. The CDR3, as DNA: TGTGCCACCAGTGAGATAGGGAAAGAGACCCAGTACTTC.

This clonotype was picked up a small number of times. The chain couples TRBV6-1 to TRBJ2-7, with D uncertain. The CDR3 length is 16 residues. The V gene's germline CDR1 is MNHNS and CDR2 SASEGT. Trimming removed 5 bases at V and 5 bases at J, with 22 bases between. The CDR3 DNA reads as TGTGCCAGCAGTCCACAGCGACTGAGCCGTCTCAACGAGCAGTACTTC. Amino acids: CASSPQRLSRLNEQYF.

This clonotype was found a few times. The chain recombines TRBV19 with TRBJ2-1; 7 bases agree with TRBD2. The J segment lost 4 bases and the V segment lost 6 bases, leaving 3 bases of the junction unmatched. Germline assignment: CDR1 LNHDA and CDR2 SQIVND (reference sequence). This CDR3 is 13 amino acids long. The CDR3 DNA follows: TGTGCCAGTAGAGGACTAGATTACAATGAGCAGTTCTTC. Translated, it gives CASRGLDYNEQFF.

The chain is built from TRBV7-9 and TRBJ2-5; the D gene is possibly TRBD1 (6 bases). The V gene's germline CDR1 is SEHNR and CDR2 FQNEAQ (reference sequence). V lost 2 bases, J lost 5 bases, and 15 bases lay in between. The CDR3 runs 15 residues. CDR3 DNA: TGTGCCAGCAGCTTACCGTCCGGGACACCCGAGACCCAGTACTTC. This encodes CASSLPSGTPETQYF.

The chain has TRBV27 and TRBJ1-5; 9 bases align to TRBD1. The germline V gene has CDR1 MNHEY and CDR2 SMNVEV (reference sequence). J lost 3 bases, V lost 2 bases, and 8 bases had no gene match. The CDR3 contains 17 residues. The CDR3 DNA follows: TGTGCCAGCAGTTTAATGTGGGGACAGGGAAACAATCAGCCCCAGCATTTT. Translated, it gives CASSLMWGQGNNQPQHF.

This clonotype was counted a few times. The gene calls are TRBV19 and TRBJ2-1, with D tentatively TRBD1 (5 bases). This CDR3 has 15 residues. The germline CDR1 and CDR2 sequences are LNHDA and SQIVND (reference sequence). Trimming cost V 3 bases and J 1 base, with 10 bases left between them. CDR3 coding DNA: TGTGCCAGTAGTATTGGGGCAGTTTCCTACAATGAGCAGTTCTTC. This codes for CASSIGAVSYNEQFF. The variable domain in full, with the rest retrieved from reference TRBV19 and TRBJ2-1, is DGGITQSPKYLFRKEGQNVTLSCEQNLNHDAMYWYRQDPGQGLRLIYYSQIVNDFQKGDIAEGYSVSREKKESFPLTVTSAQKNPTAFYLCASSIGAVSYNEQFFGPGTRLTVL.

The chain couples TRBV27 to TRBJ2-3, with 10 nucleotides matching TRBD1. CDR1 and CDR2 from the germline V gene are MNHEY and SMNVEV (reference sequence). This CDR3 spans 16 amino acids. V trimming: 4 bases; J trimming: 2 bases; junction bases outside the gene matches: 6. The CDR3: CASSSSTGGLTDTQYF. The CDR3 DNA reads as TGTGCCAGCAGTTCCTCGACAGGGGGCCTCACAGATACGCAGTATTTT.

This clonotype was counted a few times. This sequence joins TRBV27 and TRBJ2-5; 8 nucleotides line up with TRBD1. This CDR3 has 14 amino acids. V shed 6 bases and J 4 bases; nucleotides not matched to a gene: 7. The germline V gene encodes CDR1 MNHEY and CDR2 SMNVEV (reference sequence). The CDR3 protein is CASRDRGSRETQYF. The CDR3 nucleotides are TGTGCCAGCAGAGACAGGGGCTCGAGAGAGACCCAGTACTTC.

CDR3 region: CSVMGQYNEQFF. The CDR3 nucleotides are TGCAGCGTCATGGGACAGTACAATGAGCAGTTCTTC. The chain is built from TRBV29-1 and TRBJ2-1, with TRBD1 matching 7 bases. CDR1 and CDR2 from the germline V gene are SQVTM and ANQGSEA. V lost 6 bases to trimming and J lost 4 bases; unmatched junction nucleotides: 3. The CDR3 consists of 12 residues.

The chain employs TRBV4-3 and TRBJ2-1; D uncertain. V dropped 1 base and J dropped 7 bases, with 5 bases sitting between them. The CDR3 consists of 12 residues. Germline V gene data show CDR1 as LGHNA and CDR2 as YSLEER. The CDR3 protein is CASSQATNEQFF. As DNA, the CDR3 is TGCGCCAGCAGCCAAGCTACGAATGAGCAGTTCTTC.

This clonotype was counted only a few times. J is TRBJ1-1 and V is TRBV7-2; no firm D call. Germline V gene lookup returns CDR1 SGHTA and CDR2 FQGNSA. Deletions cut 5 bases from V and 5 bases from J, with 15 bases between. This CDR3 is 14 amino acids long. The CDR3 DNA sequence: TGTGCCAGCAGCCCCCATGATTTAGGTACTGAAGCTTTCTTT. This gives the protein CASSPHDLGTEAFF.

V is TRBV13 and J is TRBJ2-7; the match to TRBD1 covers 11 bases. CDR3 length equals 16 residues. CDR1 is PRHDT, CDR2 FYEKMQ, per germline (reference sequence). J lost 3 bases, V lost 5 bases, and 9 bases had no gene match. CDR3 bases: TGTGCCAGCAGCATCCTTGGGGACAGGGGGATCTACGAGCAGTACTTC. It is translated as CASSILGDRGIYEQYF.

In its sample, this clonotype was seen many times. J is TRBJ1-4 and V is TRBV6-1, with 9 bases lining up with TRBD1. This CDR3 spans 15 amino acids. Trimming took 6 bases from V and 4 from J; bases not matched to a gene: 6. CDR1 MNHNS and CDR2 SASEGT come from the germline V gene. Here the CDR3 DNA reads TGTGCCAGCAGGTACCCGGGACAGGGTAATGAAAAACTGTTTTTT. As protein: CASRYPGQGNEKLFF.

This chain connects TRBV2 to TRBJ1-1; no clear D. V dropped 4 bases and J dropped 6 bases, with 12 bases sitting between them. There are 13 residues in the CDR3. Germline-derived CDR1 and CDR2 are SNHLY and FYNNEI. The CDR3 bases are TGTGCCAGCAGTGTAGGACGAGCGGCTGAAGCTTTCTTT. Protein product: CASSVGRAAEAFF.

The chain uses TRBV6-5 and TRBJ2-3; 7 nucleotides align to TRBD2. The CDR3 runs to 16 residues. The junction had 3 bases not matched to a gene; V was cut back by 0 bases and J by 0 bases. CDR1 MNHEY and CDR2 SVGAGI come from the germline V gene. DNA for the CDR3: TGTGCCAGCAGTTACTCGGGGCGGGGGAGCACAGATACGCAGTATTTT. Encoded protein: CASSYSGRGSTDTQYF.

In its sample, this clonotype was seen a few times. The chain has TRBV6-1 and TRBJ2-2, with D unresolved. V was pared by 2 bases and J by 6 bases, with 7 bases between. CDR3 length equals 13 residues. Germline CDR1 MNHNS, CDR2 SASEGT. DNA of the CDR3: TGTGCCAGCAGTGAATATGGGGCCGGGGAGCTGTTTTTT. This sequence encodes CASSEYGAGELFF.

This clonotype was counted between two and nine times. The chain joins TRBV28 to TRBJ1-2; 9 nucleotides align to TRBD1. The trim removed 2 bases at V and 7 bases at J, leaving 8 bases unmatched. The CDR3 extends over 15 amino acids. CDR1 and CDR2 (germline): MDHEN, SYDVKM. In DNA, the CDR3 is TGTGCCAGCAGTTTAACCGGGACAGGGCGTCTTGGCTACACCTTC. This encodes CASSLTGTGRLGYTF.

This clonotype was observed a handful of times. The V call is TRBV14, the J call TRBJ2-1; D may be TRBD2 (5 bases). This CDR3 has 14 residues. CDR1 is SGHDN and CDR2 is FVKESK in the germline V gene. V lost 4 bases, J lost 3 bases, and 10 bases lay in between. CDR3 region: CASSRGGFYNEQFF. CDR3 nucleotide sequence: TGTGCCAGCAGCCGAGGCGGGTTCTACAATGAGCAGTTCTTC. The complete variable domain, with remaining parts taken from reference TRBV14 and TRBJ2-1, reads EAGVTQFPSHSVIEKGQTVTLRCDPISGHDNLYWYRRVMGKEIKFLLHFVKESKQDESGMPNNRFLAERTGGTYSTLKVQPAELEDSGVYFCASSRGGFYNEQFFGPGTRLTVL.

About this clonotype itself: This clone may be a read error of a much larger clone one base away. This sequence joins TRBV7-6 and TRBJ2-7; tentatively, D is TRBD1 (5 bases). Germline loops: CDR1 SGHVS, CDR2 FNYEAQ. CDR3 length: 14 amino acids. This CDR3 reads CANSPQGADYEQYF. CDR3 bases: TGTGCCAACAGCCCCCAAGGGGCCGATTACGAGCAGTACTTC.

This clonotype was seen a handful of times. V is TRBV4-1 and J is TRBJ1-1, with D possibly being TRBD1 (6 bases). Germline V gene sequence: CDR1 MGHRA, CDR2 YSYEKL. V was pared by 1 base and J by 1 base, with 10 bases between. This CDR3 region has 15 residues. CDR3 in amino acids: CASSQGAGANTEAFF. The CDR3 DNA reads TGCGCCAGCAGCCAAGGGGCAGGGGCGAACACTGAAGCTTTCTTT.

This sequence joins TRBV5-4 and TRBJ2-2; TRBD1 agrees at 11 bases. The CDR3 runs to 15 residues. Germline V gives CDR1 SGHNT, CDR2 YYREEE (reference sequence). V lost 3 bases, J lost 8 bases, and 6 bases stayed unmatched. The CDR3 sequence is CASSYGQGATGELFF. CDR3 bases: TGTGCCAGCAGCTACGGACAGGGGGCAACGGGGGAGCTGTTTTTT.

DNA for the CDR3: TGTGCCAGCAGTTTATCTGCGGGACAGGGAACAGATACGCAGTATTTT. The encoded protein is CASSLSAGQGTDTQYF. The chain uses TRBV27 and TRBJ2-3, with TRBD1 matching 9 bases. V trimming: 0 bases; J trimming: 3 bases; junction bases outside the gene matches: 4. Germline V gene lookup returns CDR1 MNHEY and CDR2 SMNVEV (reference sequence). The CDR3 runs 16 residues.